This T cell receptor beta chain was captured in a study of shared clonotypes between healthy human individuals. Concerning this clone: The target antigen is unknown.

CD45RO-negative cells were positively selected for CCR7, leaving out terminally differentiated effector memory CD45RA+ cells. This table comes from immunoSEQ multiplex PCR, and its TCRdb copy is limited to in-frame clones, with some not included. The sample lists roughly 2.1 million clones, roughly 91% occurring once. Study-level findings and limits: On the whole, naive subsets had larger estimated richness than memory subsets had. Around 5.4% of naive CD4 clonotypes were common to a few donors.

The sequenced material came from naive CD8+ T cells from PBMCs. The clonotype was recovered from a young man in good health. Some clones in this sample may be carry-over from other donors' samples.

The CDR3 nucleotides read TGTGCCAGCAGCTCCAATCCTGGGAACACTGAAGCTTTCTTT. As protein: CASSSNPGNTEAFF. The gene calls are TRBV7-2 and TRBJ1-1; D is undetermined. The germline gives CDR1 SGHTA, CDR2 FQGNSA. The CDR3 is 14 residues long. V lost 4 bases to trimming and J lost 1 base, with 10 bases between them.